The sequence of this TCR beta chain was determined in a study of blood T cells in healthy people across ages. Study background: For every two T cells, template switching captured about one barcoded beta molecule. Study-level points and caveats: Strongly correlated with naive T cell percentage was TCR beta diversity. Without sorted subsets, naive and antigen-experienced compartments could not be conclusively compared.

Germline V lookup: CDR1 SGHDN, CDR2 FVKESK. This CDR3 is built from 20 residues. Trimming stripped 0 bases from V and 3 bases from J, with 26 bases between. As to this clonotype: The antigen remains undetermined.

Through a sample-barcoded 5' primer and a J-beta primer mix, a second PCR was run for roughly 6 to 12 cycles. TCRdb passed the 5' RACE reads through MiXCR, listing each CDR3 protein once. In the table there are about 570,000 distinct CDR3 sequences, 27% of which are singletons. Healthy Caucasians from Russia aged roughly 6 to 90 served as donors. The V call is TRBV14, the J call TRBJ1-1; tentatively, D is TRBD1 (5 bases). The clonotype was recovered from an older woman in good health. The specimen sequenced was blood. The CDR3 reads CASSQDFLDGARLWDTEAFF. The CDR3, as DNA: TGTGCCAGCAGCCAAGATTTCCTCGATGGGGCCCGTCTTTGGGACACTGAAGCTTTCTTT.